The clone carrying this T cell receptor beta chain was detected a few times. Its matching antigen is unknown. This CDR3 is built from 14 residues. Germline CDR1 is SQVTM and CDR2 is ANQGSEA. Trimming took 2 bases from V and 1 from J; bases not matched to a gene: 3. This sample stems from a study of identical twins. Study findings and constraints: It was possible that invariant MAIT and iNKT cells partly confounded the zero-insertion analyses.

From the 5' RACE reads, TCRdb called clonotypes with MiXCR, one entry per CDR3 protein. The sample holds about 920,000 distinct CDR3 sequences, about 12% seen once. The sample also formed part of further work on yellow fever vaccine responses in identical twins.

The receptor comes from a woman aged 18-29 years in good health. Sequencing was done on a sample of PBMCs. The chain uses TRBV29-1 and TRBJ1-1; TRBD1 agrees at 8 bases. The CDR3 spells CSVERGQGNTEAFF. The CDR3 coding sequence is TGCAGCGTTGAACGAGGACAGGGGAACACTGAAGCTTTCTTT.